The 31 T cell receptor beta chains presented below share a single source sample, sequenced in a study of molecular identifiers for immune sequencing clone quantification. MiXCR, applied by TCRdb to the PCR reads, yields one record per CDR3 protein. The data contain more than 450,000 distinct CDR3 sequences, around a fifth of them singletons. What was sequenced was naive CD8+ T cells from blood, with Jurkat cell RNA spiked in. Subset here: FACS-sorted CD8+CD4-CCR7+CD45RA+ naive T cells. The receptors here all came from a human donor in good health. Some libraries in this study had Jurkat cell RNA spiked in.

There are many counts of this clonotype. This chain links TRBV28 with TRBJ1-1; D uncertain. CDR1 and CDR2 (germline): MDHEN, SYDVKM. Between the trimmed V and J ends, which lost 5 bases and 5 bases, there was a span of 6 bases. The CDR3 length is 11 residues. The CDR3 DNA reads as TGTGCCAGCAGTCCGAGTACTGAAGCTTTCTTT. Its translation is CASSPSTEAFF.

The chain has TRBV4-3 and TRBJ2-4, with 10 bases identical to TRBD2. This CDR3 is built from 16 residues. Germline CDR1 and CDR2: LGHNA and YSLEER. V trimming: 0 bases; J trimming: 7 bases; junction bases outside the gene matches: 6. The CDR3 coding sequence is TGCGCCAGCAGCCAAGATAGCGGGGGGTTCGGGAACATTCAGTACTTC. Its protein is CASSQDSGGFGNIQYF.

This clonotype turned up a few times. The chain is built from TRBV20-1 and TRBJ2-2; a weak D match, TRBD1 (6 bases). Looked up from germline, CDR1 is DFQATT and CDR2 is SNEGSKA (reference sequence). This CDR3 has 15 amino acids. The V end was cut by 0 bases, the J end by 1 base, with 9 bases between. CDR3 residues: CSARDVTGNTGELFF. For the CDR3, the DNA is TGCAGTGCTAGAGATGTGACAGGGAACACCGGGGAGCTGTTTTTT.

About this clonotype itself: A much larger clone sits a single nucleotide away, making a read error possible. The J gene is TRBJ2-3, the V gene TRBV29-1, with D perhaps being TRBD1 or TRBD2 (6 bases each). This CDR3 has 15 residues. Germline loops: CDR1 SQVTM, CDR2 ANQGSEA. V lost 2 bases to trimming and J lost 6 bases, with 18 bases between them. The CDR3 reads CSVEIAEGGGDTQYF. The DNA for the CDR3 is TGCAGCGTTGAAATAGCGGAAGGGGGTGGTGATACGCAGTATTTT.

This chain uses TRBV30 with TRBJ1-1; D might be TRBD1 (5 bases). CDR3 size: 14 residues. Trimming shortened V by 5 bases and J by 2 bases, and 15 bases separated the two germline ends. Germline V gene sequence: CDR1 GTSNPN, CDR2 SVGIG (reference sequence). The CDR3: CAWEAVGLNTEAFF. The CDR3, as DNA: TGTGCCTGGGAAGCGGTGGGACTAAACACTGAAGCTTTCTTT. Full variable domain (rest looked up from reference TRBV30 and TRBJ1-1): SQTIHQWPATLVQPVGSPLSLECTVEGTSNPNLYWYRQAAGRGLQLLFYSVGIGQISSEVPQNLSASRPQDRQFILSSKKLLLSDSGFYLCAWEAVGLNTEAFFGQGTRLTVV.

Details on this clonotype: With a much larger clone just one base away, this may be a read error. This chain connects TRBV6-1 to TRBJ1-1; D remains ambiguous. The germline CDR1 and CDR2 sequences are MNHNS and SASEGT. The CDR3 has 12 residues. This CDR3 reads CASSDGFTEALF. CDR3 coding DNA: TGTGCCAGCAGTGATGGGTTCACTGAAGCTCTCTTT.

This clonotype has only a few counts. The rearrangement joins TRBV6-6 to TRBJ2-7; possibly TRBD2 for D (5 bases). This CDR3 region has 15 residues. Germline assignment: CDR1 MNHNY and CDR2 SVGAGI (reference sequence). V was clipped by 5 bases and J by 3 bases, with 17 bases between them. CDR3 amino acids: CASSATGNYGYEQYF. Here the CDR3 DNA reads TGTGCCAGCAGTGCAACCGGGAACTACGGCTACGAGCAGTACTTC.

The chain uses TRBV5-3 and TRBJ2-5; a possible D gene is TRBD2 (5 bases). TRBV5-3 is reported as an ORF; its role is uncertain. The ends were cut back, 8 bases at V and 10 bases at J, with 12 bases in the middle. This CDR3 has 10 amino acids. CDR3 in DNA: TGTGCCAGCAGCGGCGCAGGCCAGTACTTC. Amino acid sequence: CASSGAGQYF.

The rearrangement joins TRBV6-5 to TRBJ2-7; a possible D gene is TRBD2 (5 bases). The CDR3 consists of 14 residues. V gave up 6 bases and J gave up 6 bases, with 18 bases separating them. Germline CDR1 MNHEY, CDR2 SVGAGI. The chain's CDR3 is CASSHGGLVGEQYF. CDR3 nucleotide sequence: TGTGCCAGCAGCCACGGAGGTCTGGTGGGCGAGCAGTACTTC.

This clonotype was counted ten times or more. CDR3 region: CASREGAEQFF. Here the CDR3 DNA reads TGTGCCAGCAGGGAGGGTGCAGAGCAGTTCTTC. The chain has TRBV6-4 and TRBJ2-1; TRBD2 is a possible D gene (6 bases). The CDR3 covers 11 residues. The germline V gene has CDR1 MRHNA and CDR2 SNTAGT. The ends were cut back, 6 bases at V and 10 bases at J, with 10 bases in the middle.

This clonotype was picked up many times. This chain uses TRBV12-3 or TRBV12-4 with TRBJ2-3; D unresolved. The CDR3 has 16 residues. Trimming pared 1 base from V and 2 bases from J, leaving 13 bases between. CDR3 DNA: TGTGCCAGCAGTTTAGACAAGTCCGGGCTCACAGATACGCAGTATTTT. Amino acid sequence: CASSLDKSGLTDTQYF.

A few counts support this clonotype. The chain links TRBV6-5 to TRBJ2-7, with 10 bases that match TRBD2. In germline, CDR1 is MNHEY, CDR2 SVGAGI. The junction had 10 bases not matched to a gene; V was cut back by 2 bases and J by 3 bases. This CDR3 is built from 17 residues. CDR3: CASSYNVGTSENYEQYF. Here the CDR3 DNA reads TGTGCCAGCAGTTACAACGTCGGGACTAGCGAGAACTACGAGCAGTACTTC.

A word on this clonotype: One base away lies a much larger clone, so this may be a sequencing read error. The V and J genes are TRBV4-1 and TRBJ2-7; 7 nucleotides align to TRBD1. Germline lookup yields CDR1 MGHRA and CDR2 YSYEKL. CDR3 size: 15 residues. With 3 bases clipped from V and 1 base from J, the junction kept 6 bases outside the gene matches. This CDR3 is CASSHESRGSYEQYF. CDR3 nucleotides: TGCGCCAGCAGCCATGAGTCCAGGGGGTCCTACGAGCAGTACTTC.

This clonotype was picked up a small number of times. The chain links TRBV2 to TRBJ2-2, with 8 nucleotides matching TRBD1. This CDR3 has 12 amino acids. Germline-derived CDR1 and CDR2 are SNHLY and FYNNEI. CDR3 protein: CGRGQGTGELFF. The CDR3 nucleotides are TGTGGACGAGGACAGGGAACCGGGGAGCTGTTTTTT.

This clonotype was detected ten times or more. V and J are TRBV4-1 and TRBJ1-5; TRBD1 matches at 7 bases. After removal of 0 bases from V and 0 bases from J, the junction contained 2 bases not matched to a gene. Germline loops: CDR1 MGHRA, CDR2 YSYEKL. The CDR3 contains 16 residues. As DNA, the CDR3 is TGCGCCAGCAGCCAAGAGGACAGGAATAGCAATCAGCCCCAGCATTTT. As protein: CASSQEDRNSNQPQHF.

The chain has TRBV7-8 and TRBJ1-2; TRBD1 agrees at 8 bases. V shed 3 bases, J shed 0 bases, and the junction held 12 bases outside the gene matches. The CDR3 consists of 18 residues. Germline assignment: CDR1 SGHVS and CDR2 FQNEAQ. The chain's CDR3 is CASSLDRTGTSPNYGYTF. The CDR3 DNA reads TGTGCCAGCAGCTTGGACAGGACAGGGACGTCCCCTAACTATGGCTACACCTTC.

The chain carries TRBV30 and TRBJ2-2, with D hard to call. V lost 1 base and J 8 bases, leaving 11 bases between the germline ends. Germline V gives CDR1 GTSNPN, CDR2 SVGIG (reference sequence). The CDR3 is 13 amino acids. In DNA, the CDR3 is TGTGCCTGGAGTGGTATGTGGTTAGGGGAGCTGTTTTTT. Translating it yields CAWSGMWLGELFF.

This clonotype was observed many times. The V gene is TRBV24-1, the J gene TRBJ2-2, with 11 bases fitting TRBD2. From germline, CDR1 is KGHDR and CDR2 SFDVKD. The CDR3 length is 19 residues. V was pared by 4 bases and J by 3 bases, with 12 bases of the junction left unmatched. The CDR3 DNA reads as TGTGCCACCAGTGAGATTAGCGGGAGGGCCAGAGTAGACACCGGGGAGCTGTTTTTT. As protein: CATSEISGRARVDTGELFF.

This clonotype was counted a few times. The chain uses TRBV2 and TRBJ1-1, with D unresolved. CDR1 and CDR2 from the germline V gene are SNHLY and FYNNEI. CDR3 size: 12 residues. Trimming stripped 6 bases from V and 1 base from J, with 6 bases between. In DNA form, the CDR3 reads TGTGCCAGCAGGAATTGGAACACTGAAGCTTTCTTT. It yields the protein CASRNWNTEAFF.

DNA for the CDR3: TGTGCCAGCAGCAAAGGACAGGGTAATTCACCCCTCCACTTT. Translating it yields CASSKGQGNSPLHF. The V gene is TRBV21-1, the J gene TRBJ1-6; the listed D gene, TRBD1, was not tested against the DNA. TRBV21-1 is annotated as a pseudogene. This CDR3 comprises 14 residues.

This clonotype was detected only a few times. The chain couples TRBV28 to TRBJ2-7; tentatively, D is TRBD2 (6 bases). The ends were cut back, 6 bases at V and 6 bases at J, with 12 bases in the middle. Germline loops: CDR1 MDHEN, CDR2 SYDVKM. This CDR3 contains 12 residues. CDR3 sequence reads: CASSGLEGEQYF. CDR3 nucleotide sequence: TGTGCCAGCAGCGGATTGGAGGGCGAGCAGTACTTC. The full variable domain, rest sourced from reference TRBV28 and TRBJ2-7, is DVKVTQSSRYLVKRTGEKVFLECVQDMDHENMFWYRQDPGLGLRLIYFSYDVKMKEKGDIPEGYSVSREKKERFSLILESASTNQTSMYLCASSGLEGEQYFGPGTRLTVT.

This clonotype was observed a few times. V and J are TRBV6-5 and TRBJ2-3; D possibly corresponds to TRBD1 (6 bases). Trimming stripped 6 bases from V and 6 bases from J, with 13 bases between. The CDR3 spans 13 residues. Germline CDR1 MNHEY, CDR2 SVGAGI. For the CDR3, the DNA is TGTGCCAGCAGCACTAGGACAGCCGATACGCAGTATTTT. The encoded protein is CASSTRTADTQYF.

There are a few counts of this clonotype. The chain uses TRBV7-3 and TRBJ2-1; 11 bases match TRBD2. Germline V CDR1 and CDR2: SGHTA, FQGTGA. The CDR3 contains 17 residues. The V segment lost 2 bases and the J segment 8 bases; nucleotides outside the gene matches: 11. The CDR3 nucleotides read TGTGCCAGCAGCTTAGTTAGCGGGAGGGCCCTCTTGGATGAGCAGTTCTTC. Its protein is CASSLVSGRALLDEQFF.

The chain carries TRBV7-9 and TRBJ1-1, with 12 nucleotides matching TRBD1. The CDR3 has 16 amino acids. CDR1 and CDR2 from the germline V gene are SEHNR and FQNEAQ (reference sequence). Trimming cost V 0 bases and J 2 bases; bases outside gene matches: 1. CDR3 sequence: CASSLAGTGGNTEAFF. CDR3 in DNA: TGTGCCAGCAGCTTAGCGGGGACAGGGGGCAACACTGAAGCTTTCTTT. Together with reference TRBV7-9 and TRBJ1-1, the CDR3 gives the full variable domain: DTGVSQNPRHKITKRGQNVTFRCDPISEHNRLYWYRQTLGQGPEFLTYFQNEAQLEKSRLLSDRFSAERPKGSFSTLEIQRTEQGDSAMYLCASSLAGTGGNTEAFFGQGTRLTVV.

This clonotype came up a few times. The chain joins TRBV19 to TRBJ2-6; no firm D call. Trimming removed 1 base from V and 0 bases from J, with 10 bases in between. The CDR3 is 17 residues long. CDR1 and CDR2 (germline): LNHDA, SQIVND (reference sequence). CDR3 in amino acids: CASSIVPISSGANVLTF. CDR3 nucleotide sequence: TGTGCCAGTAGTATAGTACCGATTAGCTCTGGGGCCAACGTCCTGACTTTC.

The chain uses TRBV4-1 and TRBJ2-7; a weak D match, TRBD2 (6 bases). The CDR3 has 15 amino acids. Looked up from germline, CDR1 is MGHRA and CDR2 is YSYEKL. V dropped 1 base and J dropped 2 bases, with 12 bases sitting between them. The CDR3 coding sequence is TGCGCCAGCAGCCAAGTTCCGGGACTTGCCTACGAGCAGTACTTC. This gives the protein CASSQVPGLAYEQYF.

There are a few counts of this clonotype. The V call is TRBV4-1, the J call TRBJ2-3; the D is unclear. The V and J ends lost 1 base and 0 bases respectively, with 11 bases between them. The CDR3 has 16 residues. Germline assignment: CDR1 MGHRA and CDR2 YSYEKL. The DNA for the CDR3 is TGCGCCAGCAGCCAAGCGTTCAGGAGTAGCACAGATACGCAGTATTTT. Its protein product is CASSQAFRSSTDTQYF.

The genes are TRBV29-1 and TRBJ2-7, with 7 bases matching TRBD1. Germline V gene sequence: CDR1 SQVTM, CDR2 ANQGSEA. Germline trimming cut 5 bases from V and 2 bases from J; bases unmatched to any gene: 9. There are 14 residues in the CDR3. The CDR3 region is CSVRFWDSAYEQYF. The DNA of the CDR3 is TGCAGCGTTCGTTTTTGGGACAGTGCCTACGAGCAGTACTTC.

The sample holds many counts of this clonotype. The chain recombines TRBV6-2 or TRBV6-3 with TRBJ1-2; the match to TRBD1 covers 11 bases. This CDR3 contains 16 residues. The V segment lost 5 bases and the J segment 8 bases; nucleotides outside the gene matches: 13. Germline-derived CDR1 and CDR2 are MNHEY and SVGEGT. In nucleotides, the CDR3 is TGTGCCAGCAGTAACCGGACAGGGGGCTACGTTCAAGGCTACACCTTC. Protein: CASSNRTGGYVQGYTF.

Many counts were recorded for this clonotype. The chain's CDR3 is CSVEEFNEQFF. The CDR3 DNA is TGCAGCGTTGAGGAGTTCAATGAGCAGTTCTTC. The V and J genes are TRBV29-1 and TRBJ2-1, with unresolved D. Germline V lookup: CDR1 SQVTM, CDR2 ANQGSEA. CDR3 length equals 11 residues. V was shortened by 3 bases and J by 6 bases, with 6 bases between the two germline ends.

This clonotype was picked up a small number of times. This chain links TRBV20-1 with TRBJ2-7; no firm D call. V lost 0 bases, J lost 0 bases, and 6 bases lay in between. Germline-derived CDR1 and CDR2 are DFQATT and SNEGSKA (reference sequence). This CDR3 region has 13 residues. The DNA for the CDR3 is TGCAGTGCTAGAGATGGTAGCTCCTACGAGCAGTACTTC. Its protein product is CSARDGSSYEQYF.